This T cell receptor (beta chain) was found in a study of cytomegalovirus exposure and HLA in healthy donors. Study-wide points: Rarity marked most TCR sequences, yet some public TCRs occurred in many donors. Associated with cytomegalovirus, according to the listing, were some 180 TCR beta chains.

V was clipped by 3 bases and J by 5 bases; unmatched bases: 1. CDR3 size: 13 residues. Germline assignment: CDR1 SGHRS and CDR2 YFSETQ. This clone was observed a few times. No antigen is known for it. The PCR employed 60 Vbeta primers together with 13 Jbeta primers. Some clones are missing from TCRdb's copy, which holds only in-frame ones; the method was immunoSEQ multiplex PCR. This table holds about 140,000 clones, about 72% found once. The TCR comes from a man aged 60 to 75 in good health and CMV-seronegative. The chain couples TRBV5-1 to TRBJ2-5; the match to TRBD1 covers 10 bases. Sequenced input: PBMCs. The CDR3 coding sequence is TGCGCCAGCAGCTCGGGACAGGGGGAGACCCAGTACTTC. Translation: CASSSGQGETQYF.